The 26 T cell receptor beta chains in this list originate from one sample, sequenced in a study of T cell repertoires in cytomegalovirus infection. TCRdb redid the calling of the reads with MiXCR, one entry per CDR3 protein. The sample has roughly 51,000 distinct CDR3 sequences, roughly 20% seen once. These TCRs' antigens remain unknown. This specimen was CD8+ T cells from cultured PBMCs, taken from culture after CMV antigen stimulation. These receptors were collected from a human donor in good health (CMV status not recorded). Some clones in this sample may be carry-over from other donors' samples.

This clonotype has only a few counts. This chain uses TRBV10-3 with TRBJ2-7; 8 nucleotides align to TRBD2. V dropped 4 bases and J dropped 2; count of bases not matched to a gene: 4. The germline V gene has CDR1 ENHRY and CDR2 SYGVKD. CDR3 size: 14 residues. The CDR3 protein is CAISVGSGAYEQYF. As DNA, the CDR3 is TGTGCCATCAGTGTTGGTAGCGGGGCCTACGAGCAGTACTTC.

This clonotype showed up many times. The J gene is TRBJ1-1, the V gene TRBV5-1; D unclear. The CDR3 has 16 amino acids. V was pared by 4 bases and J by 4 bases, with 20 bases between. The germline gives CDR1 SGHRS, CDR2 YFSETQ. CDR3 sequence (DNA): TGCGCCAGCAGCCTCCCCCGGGGTGTGGTTGGCACTGAAGCTTTCTTT. Translating it yields CASSLPRGVVGTEAFF.

The CDR3 is CASSQDLGGQEYEQYF. The DNA of the CDR3 is TGCGCCAGCAGCCAAGATCTCGGGGGACAGGAATACGAGCAGTACTTC. The rearrangement joins TRBV4-3 to TRBJ2-7; TRBD1 matches 8 bases. The CDR3 contains 16 residues. V shed 0 bases and J 4 bases; nucleotides not matched to a gene: 8. CDR1 LGHNA and CDR2 YSLEER come from the germline V gene.

This clonotype was detected a few times. The gene calls are TRBV11-2 and TRBJ2-1; 14 bases are a match to TRBD2. The trim removed 5 bases at V and 6 bases at J, leaving 6 bases unmatched. Germline CDR1 reads SGHAT; CDR2 reads FQNNGV. CDR3 length equals 16 residues. The chain's CDR3 is CASSTPGTSGSNEQFF. CDR3 sequence (DNA): TGTGCCAGCAGCACCCCCGGGACTAGCGGGAGCAATGAGCAGTTCTTC.

This chain links TRBV28 with TRBJ1-1; the D is unclear. The CDR3 has 12 amino acids. Per the germline V gene, CDR1 is MDHEN and CDR2 is SYDVKM. V shed 3 bases and J shed 6 bases, with 8 bases lying between them. CDR3 protein: CASSLSSAEAFF. The CDR3, as DNA: TGTGCCAGCAGTTTGTCGTCAGCTGAAGCTTTCTTT.

This clonotype was counted between two and nine times. The chain has TRBV7-8 and TRBJ1-1; D is unresolved. The CDR3 sequence is 14 residues long. Trimming cost V 2 bases and J 4 bases, with 11 bases left between them. The germline gives CDR1 SGHVS, CDR2 FQNEAQ. The CDR3 loop is CASSLNWGGTEAFF. Here the CDR3 DNA reads TGTGCCAGCAGCTTAAATTGGGGAGGCACTGAAGCTTTCTTT. Variable domain in full (rest from reference TRBV7-8 and TRBJ1-1): GAGVSQSPRYKVAKRGQDVALRCDPISGHVSLFWYQQALGQGPEFLTYFQNEAQLDKSGLPSDRFFAERPEGSVSTLKIQRTQQEDSAVYLCASSLNWGGTEAFFGQGTRLTVV.

This chain links TRBV7-6 with TRBJ1-1; no clear D gene. Deletions cut 1 base from V and 0 bases from J, with 12 bases between. This CDR3 region has 16 residues. Germline-derived CDR1 and CDR2 are SGHVS and FNYEAQ. Written as DNA, the CDR3 is TGTGCCAGCAGCTTAGTTGGTCGACCCTTGAACACTGAAGCTTTCTTT. Amino acid sequence: CASSLVGRPLNTEAFF.

This clonotype was observed at least ten times. CDR3: CASSPLDEREKLFF. CDR3 DNA sequence: TGTGCCAGCAGCCCCCTGGACGAGCGAGAAAAACTGTTTTTT. The chain has TRBV7-9 and TRBJ1-4; D gene uncertain. The CDR3 length is 14 residues. Germline CDR1 and CDR2: SEHNR and FQNEAQ (reference sequence). V was trimmed by 5 bases and J by 8 bases, leaving 15 bases between them.

V gene TRBV6-5 combines with J gene TRBJ2-5; 8 nucleotides agree with TRBD1. Germline CDR1 reads MNHEY; CDR2 reads SVGAGI. V lost 11 bases, J lost 5 bases, and 10 bases stayed unmatched. The CDR3 is 13 amino acids. CDR3 bases: TGTGCCTCCGGACAGGGAAAAGAGGAGACCCAGTACTTC. This codes for CASGQGKEETQYF.

The gene calls are TRBV20-1 and TRBJ2-7; no firm D call. CDR1 is DFQATT and CDR2 is SNEGSKA in the germline V gene (reference sequence). Trimming took 3 bases from V and 2 from J, leaving 14 bases between them. CDR3 size: 14 residues. CDR3 DNA sequence: TGCAGTGCTAGTGATAGGCGAACAACCTACGAGCAGTACTTC. Translating it yields CSASDRRTTYEQYF.

This clonotype occurred a few times. The chain is built from TRBV12-5 and TRBJ1-1, with TRBD1 matching over 7 bases. The V and J ends lost 2 bases and 0 bases, in that order; junction bases with no gene match: 9. This CDR3 contains 17 residues. In germline, CDR1 is LGHNT, CDR2 FRNRAP. The CDR3 is CASGLTQTGKMNTEAFF. CDR3 coding DNA: TGTGCTAGTGGTTTGACGCAGACAGGGAAGATGAACACTGAAGCTTTCTTT.

The sample holds a few counts of this clonotype. The chain carries TRBV7-3 and TRBJ2-1; either TRBD1 or TRBD2 may supply D (5 bases each). V lost 2 bases, J lost 7 bases, and 15 bases lay in between. The CDR3 covers 15 residues. Germline V CDR1 and CDR2: SGHTA, FQGTGA. CDR3 bases: TGTGCCAGCAGCTTAGGGACGGGAAAGGGGAATGAGCAGTTCTTC. Translated, it gives CASSLGTGKGNEQFF.

There are many counts of this clonotype. The CDR3 DNA reads as TGTGCCAGCAGAACGGGAGGAGAAGACGAGCAGTACTTC. As protein: CASRTGGEDEQYF. The chain links TRBV7-8 to TRBJ2-7; 7 bases are a match to TRBD2. This CDR3 comprises 13 residues. Trimming cost V 6 bases and J 5 bases; bases outside gene matches: 7. Germline loops: CDR1 SGHVS, CDR2 FQNEAQ.

The gene calls are TRBV5-8 and TRBJ2-7, with 11 bases lining up with TRBD2. The CDR3 has 15 amino acids. Losses at the gene ends were 3 bases for V and 2 bases for J; bases not matched to a gene: 4. The germline CDR1 and CDR2 sequences are SGHTS and YDEGEE. The CDR3 region is CASSSLAGATYEQYF. The CDR3 DNA follows: TGTGCCAGCAGCTCACTAGCGGGAGCTACCTACGAGCAGTACTTC. The full variable domain, in which reference TRBV5-8 and TRBJ2-7 provide the parts outside the CDR3, is EAGVTQSPTHLIKTRGQQATLRCSPISGHTSVYWYQQALGLGLQFLLWYDEGEERNRGNFPPRFSGRQFPNYSSELNVNALELEDSALYLCASSSLAGATYEQYFGPGTRLTVT.

This clonotype was recorded a few times. This sequence joins TRBV4-2 and TRBJ2-5; D may match TRBD1 or TRBD2 (6 bases each). Germline lookup yields CDR1 LGHNA and CDR2 YNFKEQ. V lost 0 bases and J lost 2, with 13 bases in between. The CDR3 has 16 residues. CDR3 nucleotides: TGTGCCAGCAGCCAAGAAAGGGGGGATACACAAGAGACCCAGTACTTC. It specifies CASSQERGDTQETQYF.

The V gene is TRBV12-3 or TRBV12-4, the J gene TRBJ1-4, with D unresolved. The ends were cut back, 7 bases at V and 8 bases at J, with 11 bases in the middle. There are 12 residues in the CDR3. CDR3 residues: CASTFDREKLFF. CDR3 nucleotides: TGTGCCAGCACCTTTGATCGCGAAAAACTGTTTTTT.

The chain links TRBV7-2 to TRBJ2-7; TRBD2 might be the D (5 bases). The germline V gene has CDR1 SGHTA and CDR2 FQGNSA. The V end lost 7 bases, the J end lost 3 bases, and 19 bases lay between the germline ends. The CDR3 spans 15 residues. The CDR3 coding sequence is TGTGCCAGCACCCACGGTGGTGGAGGTGGCTACGAGCAGTACTTC. Amino acid sequence: CASTHGGGGGYEQYF.

This clonotype was detected only a few times. The genes are TRBV12-5 and TRBJ2-1; either TRBD1 or TRBD2 may supply D (5 bases each). Trimming stripped 5 bases from V and 7 bases from J, with 15 bases between. The CDR3 contains 14 residues. From germline, CDR1 is LGHNT and CDR2 FRNRAP. The CDR3 bases are TGTGCTAGTGGTCCCGGGACCCTTGCTAATGAGCAGTTCTTC. Its protein product is CASGPGTLANEQFF.

The count of this clonotype is one. The V call is TRBV6-6, the J call TRBJ2-7; D is possibly TRBD1 (6 bases). The CDR3 has 12 residues. From germline, CDR1 is MNHNY and CDR2 SVGAGI (reference sequence). V was clipped by 4 bases and J by 8 bases, with 12 bases between them. CDR3 loop: CASSSVWDKQYF. The CDR3 coding sequence is TGTGCCAGCAGTTCCGTTTGGGACAAGCAGTACTTC.

This clonotype showed up just a few times. This rearrangement joins TRBV7-8 to TRBJ2-7, with 8 positions matching TRBD1. Germline V gene data show CDR1 as SGHVS and CDR2 as FQNEAQ. With 2 bases clipped from V and 5 bases from J, the junction kept 2 bases outside the gene matches. This CDR3 region has 13 residues. CDR3 coding DNA: TGTGCCAGCAGCTTATCAGGGGGCGACGAGCAGTACTTC. Translated, it gives CASSLSGGDEQYF.

This rearrangement joins TRBV7-2 to TRBJ2-2; possible D gene TRBD1, 6 bases. The germline CDR1 and CDR2 sequences are SGHTA and FQGNSA. V dropped 1 base and J dropped 1 base, with 19 bases sitting between them. The CDR3 contains 19 residues. CDR3 nucleotide sequence: TGTGCCAGCAGCTTAGACAAAATTGGGGCCAGGGGGAACACCGGGGAGCTGTTTTTT. Its protein product is CASSLDKIGARGNTGELFF.

The chain carries TRBV6-1 and TRBJ2-3, with D uncertain. V was pared by 0 bases and J by 0 bases, with 13 bases between. Germline values: CDR1 MNHNS, CDR2 SASEGT. The CDR3 extends over 17 amino acids. CDR3 region: CASSEAPGPKSTDTQYF. The CDR3 DNA sequence: TGTGCCAGCAGTGAAGCGCCCGGACCAAAGAGCACAGATACGCAGTATTTT.

This clonotype occurred a few times. V and J are TRBV14 and TRBJ1-5; 7 bases map to TRBD1. V gave up 4 bases and J gave up 4 bases; unmatched junction bases: 7. The CDR3 is 15 amino acids. CDR1 is SGHDN and CDR2 is FVKESK in the germline V gene. The CDR3 sequence: CASSPPEGANQPQHF. The DNA for the CDR3 is TGTGCCAGCAGCCCGCCGGAGGGGGCTAATCAGCCCCAGCATTTT.

The J gene is TRBJ2-7, the V gene TRBV7-8, with a tentative D call TRBD2 (6 bases). CDR1 and CDR2 (germline): SGHVS, FQNEAQ. The CDR3 is 13 residues long. CDR3 sequence (DNA): TGTGCTACCTCCGGGACTCCCCTCTACGAGCAGTACTTC. It translates to CATSGTPLYEQYF. Full variable domain (remainder filled in from reference TRBV7-8 and TRBJ2-7): GAGVSQSPRYKVAKRGQDVALRCDPISGHVSLFWYQQALGQGPEFLTYFQNEAQLDKSGLPSDRFFAERPEGSVSTLKIQRTQQEDSAVYLCATSGTPLYEQYFGPGTRLTVT.

The CDR3 coding sequence is TGCGCCAGCACCCTCAGGGGAGAAGCTTTCTTT. It specifies CASTLRGEAFF. The chain carries TRBV4-1 and TRBJ1-1; a weak D match, TRBD1 (6 bases). CDR1 is MGHRA and CDR2 is YSYEKL in the germline V gene. Trimming took 7 bases from V and 8 from J, leaving 11 bases between them. The CDR3 loop spans 11 amino acids.

The V call is TRBV6-5, the J call TRBJ1-1; unclear D gene. Germline CDR1 and CDR2: MNHEY and SVGAGI. This CDR3 comprises 17 residues. V lost 0 bases to trimming and J lost 4 bases, with 18 bases between them. The CDR3 protein is CASSYSPFGERGTEAFF. DNA of the CDR3: TGTGCCAGCAGTTACTCCCCGTTCGGAGAAAGAGGCACTGAAGCTTTCTTT.